Shown below are 13 T cell receptor beta chains from a single sample sequenced in a study of human T cells and chemical hapten exposure. The time point was: patch test 2, 6 weeks after DPC sensitization. Treatment of the sample: therapeutic diphenylcyclopropenone sensitization with weekly scalp DPC. TCRdb independently ran MiXCR on the RACE reads; one entry per CDR3 protein. This table has about 54,000 distinct CDR3 sequences, just under 10% appearing once. The material sequenced was whole blood, taken in connection with sensitization to the hapten diphenylcyclopropenone (DPC). These TCRs come from a woman in her forties or fifties with alopecia areata. Some clones in this sample may be carry-over from other donors' samples.

This clonotype was picked up a small number of times. The J gene is TRBJ1-2, the V gene TRBV11-2; maybe TRBD1 (5 bases). This CDR3 region has 12 residues. Trimming shortened V by 5 bases and J by 12 bases, and 16 bases separated the two germline ends. Germline V gene sequence: CDR1 SGHAT, CDR2 FQNNGV. The CDR3 loop is CASSTKSGLNTF. CDR3 coding DNA: TGTGCCAGCAGCACTAAATCAGGGCTCAACACCTTC.

The V and J genes are TRBV28 and TRBJ2-5; possibly TRBD1 for D (6 bases). This CDR3 spans 14 amino acids. CDR1 is MDHEN, CDR2 SYDVKM, per germline. The V end was cut by 5 bases, the J end by 2 bases, with 12 bases between. The CDR3 sequence is CASSTGPPQETQYF. Written as DNA, the CDR3 is TGTGCCAGCAGTACAGGGCCCCCTCAAGAGACCCAGTACTTC.

This clonotype was counted only a few times. The V and J genes are TRBV6-5 and TRBJ2-1; 8 bases line up with TRBD2. The CDR3 consists of 17 residues. V lost 6 bases and J lost 5; bases outside the gene matches: 15. Germline CDR1 and CDR2: MNHEY and SVGAGI. CDR3 nucleotides: TGTGCCAGCAGGTGGGGGAGCGGGGGCCTTGGCAACAATGAGCAGTTCTTC. Translation gives CASRWGSGGLGNNEQFF.

The chain employs TRBV7-9 and TRBJ1-1, with TRBD1 as a possible D gene (5 bases). The CDR3 length is 14 residues. The germline gives CDR1 SEHNR, CDR2 FQNEAQ (reference sequence). V was clipped by 3 bases and J by 4 bases, with 12 bases between them. CDR3 in DNA: TGTGCCAGCAGCTTGAATCAGGGTGCCACTGAAGCTTTCTTT. Translation gives CASSLNQGATEAFF.

The chain uses TRBV2 and TRBJ2-1; 9 nucleotides agree with TRBD2. The J segment lost 4 bases and the V segment lost 4 bases, leaving 5 bases of the junction unmatched. Germline CDR1 SNHLY, CDR2 FYNNEI. This CDR3 is 15 amino acids long. The CDR3 DNA is TGTGCCAGCAGTGTCGAAGCGGGAGGTTACAATGAGCAGTTCTTC. Translated, it gives CASSVEAGGYNEQFF.

This clonotype showed up many times. This chain joins TRBV12-3 or TRBV12-4 and TRBJ1-1; a possible D gene is TRBD1 (5 bases). CDR3 length: 15 amino acids. Trimming took off 5 bases at V and 1 base at J, with 14 bases between the two ends. The CDR3 bases are TGTGCCAGCAGTCGACCAGGGCTCGAGAACACTGAAGCTTTCTTT. Translated, it gives CASSRPGLENTEAFF.

The chain employs TRBV11-2 and TRBJ2-2; 10 nucleotides match TRBD1. The ends lost 5 bases at V and 1 base at J; junction bases unmatched: 13. The CDR3 covers 19 residues. Germline V CDR1 and CDR2: SGHAT, FQNNGV. The CDR3 sequence: CASSGLSGTGVLNTGELFF. Here the CDR3 DNA reads TGTGCCAGCAGCGGACTTTCCGGGACAGGGGTCTTGAACACCGGGGAGCTGTTTTTT.

This clonotype was picked up a small number of times. The chain links TRBV9 to TRBJ1-2; 7 positions agree with TRBD1. The CDR3 totals 15 residues. Germline V gene lookup returns CDR1 SGDLS and CDR2 YYNGEE. V lost 2 bases and J lost 3; bases outside the gene matches: 7. The CDR3 sequence is CASSVLPDRDYGYTF. The CDR3 nucleotides are TGTGCCAGCAGCGTCCTCCCCGACAGGGACTATGGCTACACCTTC.

The table lists this clonotype with many counts. An end of the junction does not agree with germline; a read error may underlie this. The chain combines TRBV7-7 with TRBJ1-1, with D unresolved. Germline loops: CDR1 SSHAT, CDR2 FNYEAQ (reference sequence). This CDR3 contains 11 residues. CDR3 loop: CASSLPAEAFF. The CDR3 region has the DNA TGTGCTAGCAGCCTCCCTGCTGAAGCTTTCTTT. Looking up the rest from reference TRBV7-7 and TRBJ1-1 gives the full variable domain: GAGVSQSPRYKVTKRGQDVTLRCDPISSHATLYWYQQALGQGPEFLTYFNYEAQPDKSGLPSDRFSAERPEGSISTLTIQRTEQRDSAMYRCASSLPAEAFFGQGTRLTVV.

This clonotype showed up many times. CDR3 bases: TGTGCCAGCAGCTCGACTACAGGGAGCTCATCACCCCTCCACTTT. It is translated as CASSSTTGSSSPLHF. The chain uses TRBV5-5 and TRBJ1-6; perhaps TRBD1 as D (6 bases). Germline V gene sequence: CDR1 SGHKS, CDR2 YYEKEE (reference sequence). This CDR3 has 15 amino acids. V lost 3 bases to trimming and J lost 10 bases, with 17 bases between them.

This clonotype was counted ten times or more. The chain joins TRBV28 to TRBJ1-2, with D possibly being TRBD1 (6 bases). With 4 bases removed from V and 5 bases from J, the gap between germline ends came to 8 bases. The germline CDR1 and CDR2 sequences are MDHEN and SYDVKM. This CDR3 region has 12 residues. The CDR3 DNA reads as TGTGCCAGCAGTTCCGGGACATATGGCTACACCTTC. Its translation: CASSSGTYGYTF.

This clonotype was seen repeatedly, ten times or more. The rearrangement joins TRBV4-3 to TRBJ2-3; tentative D call: TRBD2 (7 bases). In germline, CDR1 is LGHNA, CDR2 YSLEER. The CDR3 has 16 residues. Trimming took off 1 base at V and 1 base at J, with 12 bases between the two ends. CDR3 coding DNA: TGCGCCAGCAGCCAAGCGGGGGGCCTTGGCACAGATACGCAGTATTTT. Translation: CASSQAGGLGTDTQYF.

The CDR3 reads CSVEGIAGVNTDTQYF. CDR3 nucleotides: TGCAGCGTTGAAGGGATAGCGGGGGTGAACACAGATACGCAGTATTTT. The chain is built from TRBV29-1 and TRBJ2-3, with 9 bases fitting TRBD2. The germline gives CDR1 SQVTM, CDR2 ANQGSEA. The CDR3 extends over 16 amino acids. The trim removed 1 base at V and 2 bases at J, leaving 7 bases unmatched.